These T cell receptor beta chains were read from a single sample in a study of cytomegalovirus exposure and HLA in healthy donors. Sequencing was performed with immunoSEQ multiplex PCR; in TCRdb, only in-frame clones are kept and a portion is missing. This table holds some 200,000 clones, roughly 77% found once. Material: PBMCs. The receptors come from a male donor in good health and CMV-seropositive. The CDR3 runs from the conserved cysteine through the conserved F or W. D genes are given only for firm matches. Clone sizes are given selectively: once, few, many, or a class where the clone is expanded.

v_call,j_call,clone_size,d_call,cdr3_aa,cdr3_nt
TRBV5-4,TRBJ2-7,NA,NA,CASSLTRGAPSYEQYF,TGTGCCAGCAGCCTGACCCGGGGTGCCCCTTCCTACGAGCAGTACTTC
TRBV25-1,TRBJ1-2,NA,NA,CASSEGRAGLYGGYTF,TGTGCCAGCAGTGAAGGTCGGGCAGGGCTTTATGGTGGCTACACCTTC
TRBV10-3,TRBJ2-1,NA,TRBD2,CAIREFSGGESEQFF,TGTGCCATCAGGGAATTTAGCGGGGGAGAGAGTGAGCAGTTCTTC
TRBV6-6,TRBJ1-3,few,NA,CASSYSPSGAGNTIYF,TGTGCCAGCAGTTACTCACCCTCAGGGGCTGGAAACACCATATATTTT
TRBV7-2,TRBJ1-6,NA,TRBD1,CASSSIKDRVGSNSPLHF,TGTGCCAGCAGCTCAATCAAGGACAGGGTGGGGTCCAATTCACCCCTCCACTTT
TRBV28,TRBJ1-1,NA,NA,CASSLGGGRTEAFF,TGTGCCAGCAGCCTAGGCGGGGGCCGGACTGAAGCTTTCTTT
TRBV27,TRBJ2-2,NA,TRBD1,CASTDGQGKGELFF,TGTGCCAGCACCGACGGACAGGGCAAAGGGGAGCTGTTTTTT
TRBV28,TRBJ1-4,NA,TRBD1,CASREGATNEKLFF,TGTGCCAGCAGGGAGGGGGCGACTAATGAAAAACTGTTTTTT
TRBV19,TRBJ2-1,NA,NA,CASKVGDDYNEQFF,TGTGCCAGTAAGGTAGGGGATGATTACAATGAGCAGTTCTTC
TRBV5-4,TRBJ2-7,NA,NA,CASSGNYEQYF,TGTGCCAGCAGCGGCAACTACGAGCAGTACTTC
TRBV19,TRBJ1-1,NA,NA,CASSPAGPEAFF,TGTGCCAGTAGTCCCGCAGGCCCTGAAGCTTTCTTT
TRBV30,TRBJ2-3,few,TRBD2,CASNRGTSGSLGTDTQYF,TGTGCCTCAAACAGGGGGACTAGCGGGAGCTTGGGCACAGATACGCAGTATTTT
TRBV4-3,TRBJ2-2,NA,TRBD1,CASSHPGQAGELFF,TGCGCCAGCAGCCATCCCGGACAGGCCGGGGAGCTGTTTTTT
TRBV4-3,TRBJ2-5,NA,NA,CASSQDRELQETQYF,TGCGCCAGCAGCCAAGATCGGGAATTGCAAGAGACCCAGTACTTC
TRBV4-1,TRBJ2-7,NA,TRBD2,CASSQVEGLAGIYEQYF,TGCGCCAGCAGCCAAGTGGAAGGACTAGCGGGAATCTACGAGCAGTACTTC
TRBV7-3,TRBJ2-2,NA,NA,CASSFPGAGELFF,TGTGCCAGCAGCTTTCCAGGGGCCGGGGAGCTGTTTTTT
TRBV4-3,TRBJ1-4,NA,NA,CASSQDRIGRVGSGEKLFF,TGCGCCAGCAGCCAAGATCGGATCGGCAGGGTAGGGTCTGGGGAAAAACTGTTTTTT
TRBV28,TRBJ2-2,NA,TRBD1,CASWATGLWPGELFF,TGTGCCAGCTGGGCGACAGGGCTTTGGCCCGGGGAGCTGTTTTTT
TRBV14,TRBJ1-2,NA,NA,CASSRTVNYGYTF,TGTGCCAGCAGCCGAACAGTTAACTATGGCTACACCTTC
TRBV19,TRBJ2-1,few,TRBD2,CASSTAVAGGLLIYNEQFF,TGTGCCAGTAGTACCGCCGTAGCGGGGGGGCTTCTTATTTACAATGAGCAGTTCTTC
TRBV7-8,TRBJ1-1,NA,NA,CASSLPAGGTEAFF,TGTGCCAGCAGCTTGCCCGCCGGCGGCACTGAAGCTTTCTTT
TRBV18,TRBJ1-3,NA,NA,CASSPTPQTSGNTIYF,TGTGCCAGCTCACCTACTCCACAGACCTCTGGAAACACCATATATTTT
TRBV6-5,TRBJ1-5,NA,NA,CASSIGLANQPQHF,TGTGCCAGCAGTATAGGGCTAGCCAATCAGCCCCAGCATTTT
TRBV5-6,TRBJ1-2,NA,NA,CASSYRLQGSGYGYTF,TGTGCCAGCAGCTACCGCCTACAGGGATCGGGGTATGGCTACACCTTC
TRBV10-3,TRBJ1-1,NA,NA,CAISPLQGTTEAFF,TGTGCCATCAGTCCTCTCCAGGGTACCACTGAAGCTTTCTTT
TRBV5-1,TRBJ2-1,NA,NA,CASSRQGFEEQFF,TGCGCCAGCAGCAGGCAGGGTTTTGAAGAGCAGTTCTTC
TRBV28,TRBJ1-5,NA,NA,CASSFRQASINQPQHF,TGTGCCAGCAGTTTCCGACAGGCCTCCATCAATCAGCCCCAGCATTTT
TRBV9,TRBJ1-4,NA,NA,CASSVTGMATNEKLFF,TGTGCCAGCAGCGTAACCGGGATGGCAACTAATGAAAAACTGTTTTTT
TRBV6-5,TRBJ1-3,NA,NA,CAFRTVSGNTIYF,TGTGCCTTTAGGACAGTCTCTGGAAACACCATATATTTT
TRBV28,TRBJ2-3,NA,NA,CASSQNPGVADTQYF,TGTGCCAGCAGCCAAAACCCGGGAGTGGCAGATACGCAGTATTTT
TRBV6-5,TRBJ1-1,NA,TRBD1,CASNTDRYTEAFF,TGTGCCAGCAATACGGACAGGTACACTGAAGCTTTCTTT
TRBV9,TRBJ1-5,NA,TRBD1,CASSPDSGTGAFQPQHF,TGTGCCAGCAGCCCAGACTCCGGGACAGGGGCATTCCAGCCCCAGCATTTT
TRBV5-5,TRBJ2-2,NA,NA,CASSLEGGTGELFF,TGTGCCAGCAGCTTGGAAGGGGGCACCGGGGAGCTGTTTTTT
TRBV9,TRBJ2-5,NA,TRBD2,CASSEGTSGYQETQYF,TGTGCCAGCAGCGAAGGGACTAGCGGGTACCAAGAGACCCAGTACTTC
TRBV9,TRBJ1-3,once,NA,CASSQGAQAGNTIYF,TGTGCCAGCAGCCAAGGGGCCCAGGCTGGAAACACCATATATTTT
TRBV15,TRBJ2-7,NA,TRBD2,CATGRAGAYEQYF,TGTGCCACCGGACGAGCGGGGGCGTACGAGCAGTACTTC
TRBV19,TRBJ1-1,NA,NA,CASSPQKDTEAFF,TGTGCCAGTAGTCCCCAGAAAGACACTGAAGCTTTCTTT
TRBV18,TRBJ2-7,NA,NA,CASSPLHSLREQYF,TGTGCCAGCTCACCACTTCACTCACTTCGCGAGCAGTACTTC
TRBV18,TRBJ2-4,few,TRBD1,CASSPVGTGKNIQYF,TGTGCCAGCTCACCCGTTGGGACAGGGAAAAACATTCAGTACTTC
TRBV5-6,TRBJ2-7,few,NA,CASSPSSLTSYEQYF,TGTGCCAGCAGCCCGTCGAGCCTCACCTCCTACGAGCAGTACTTC
TRBV19,TRBJ1-5,once,NA,CASSPFGTHSNQPQHF,TGTGCCAGTAGTCCGTTCGGGACTCACAGCAATCAGCCCCAGCATTTT
TRBV4-3,TRBJ1-3,NA,TRBD1,CASSLLRDREVESSGNTIYF,TGCGCCAGCAGCCTACTCCGGGACAGGGAAGTTGAGAGCTCTGGAAACACCATATATTTT
TRBV28,TRBJ1-3,NA,TRBD1,CASSPSGQPSGNTIYF,TGTGCCAGCAGTCCTTCGGGACAGCCCTCTGGAAACACCATATATTTT
TRBV9,TRBJ1-1,NA,NA,CASSVVGGAEAFF,TGTGCCAGCAGCGTAGTGGGGGGTGCTGAAGCTTTCTTT
TRBV7-2,TRBJ2-5,NA,TRBD1,CASSPPTGEETQYF,TGTGCCAGCAGCCCGCCGACAGGGGAAGAGACCCAGTACTTC
TRBV11-2,TRBJ2-2,NA,TRBD1,CASSLTGTGGELFF,TGTGCCAGCAGCTTGACAGGGACCGGCGGGGAGCTGTTTTTT
TRBV7-2,TRBJ2-2,few,TRBD2,CASSSLAGEYTGELFF,TGTGCCAGCAGCTCACTAGCGGGGGAATACACCGGGGAGCTGTTTTTT
TRBV27,TRBJ2-7,NA,TRBD1,CASSLPGTGSYEQYF,TGTGCCAGCAGTTTACCCGGGACAGGGAGCTACGAGCAGTACTTC
TRBV7-3,TRBJ1-1,NA,NA,CASSVQGGTEAFF,TGTGCCAGCAGCGTACAGGGTGGCACTGAAGCTTTCTTT
TRBV7-9,TRBJ1-1,NA,NA,CASSLGGGTEAFF,TGTGCCAGCAGCCTGGGAGGGGGGACTGAAGCTTTCTTT
TRBV5-6,TRBJ1-2,NA,NA,CASSVSGISPPYTF,TGTGCCAGCAGCGTCTCAGGGATTTCGCCCCCCTACACCTTC
TRBV7-9,TRBJ1-2,NA,TRBD1,CASSLGQGDGYTF,TGTGCCAGCAGCTTAGGACAGGGGGATGGCTACACCTTC
TRBV20-1,TRBJ2-7,NA,NA,CSASPNYEQYF,TGCAGTGCTAGTCCCAACTACGAGCAGTACTTC